The 20 T cell receptor beta chains given below trace back to one sample, sequenced in a study of control samples from healthy donors and cancer patients. The data were produced by immunoSEQ multiplex PCR, yet TCRdb's version contains in-frame clones alone and is incomplete. The table records roughly 400,000 clones, 80% to 95% of them present only once. The sample was PBMCs. These receptor sequences come from a man aged 40-49 years with head and neck cancer.

The gene calls are TRBV7-2 and TRBJ1-1; D gene uncertain. The CDR3 sequence is 16 residues long. Trimming stripped 2 bases from V and 2 bases from J, with 15 bases between. CDR1 and CDR2 (germline): SGHTA, FQGNSA. The CDR3 region has the DNA TGTGCCAGCAGCTTAAAACGGAACAAGTACAACACTGAAGCTTTCTTT. Its protein product is CASSLKRNKYNTEAFF.

This clone has a single count. The V call is TRBV5-1, the J call TRBJ1-4; D may be TRBD1 (5 bases). The CDR3 is 15 residues long. Trimming removed 2 bases at V and 7 bases at J, with 15 bases between. CDR1 and CDR2 from the germline V gene are SGHRS and YFSETQ. CDR3 in amino acids: CASSLMGTEGEKLFF. CDR3 sequence (DNA): TGCGCCAGCAGCTTAATGGGGACCGAGGGTGAAAAACTGTTTTTT.

This clone was recorded once. The chain has TRBV7-2 and TRBJ1-1; the D gene is possibly TRBD1 (6 bases). Germline assignment: CDR1 SGHTA and CDR2 FQGNSA. Trimming removed 5 bases from V and 8 bases from J, with 24 bases in between. The CDR3 length is 16 residues. The CDR3 DNA follows: TGTGCCAGCAGCGGCCGGACAGTCCAGGGGTTTCGAGAAGCTTTCTTT. Translated: CASSGRTVQGFREAFF.

V usage is TRBV4-3 and J usage is TRBJ2-5; unclear D gene. Trimming shortened V by 0 bases and J by 7 bases, and 15 bases separated the two germline ends. Germline-derived CDR1 and CDR2 are LGHNA and YSLEER. The CDR3 totals 15 residues. The CDR3 coding sequence is TGCGCCAGCAGCCAAGATCTGGGGTTACCCGGGACCCAGTACTTC. Translation gives CASSQDLGLPGTQYF.

The V gene is TRBV6-5, the J gene TRBJ1-2; 7 bases are a match to TRBD1. V shed 0 bases, J shed 4 bases, and the junction held 8 bases outside the gene matches. The CDR3 covers 16 residues. Germline assignment: CDR1 MNHEY and CDR2 SVGAGI. CDR3: CASSYSRRGPGYGYTF. As DNA, the CDR3 is TGTGCCAGCAGTTACTCAAGGAGGGGGCCCGGCTATGGCTACACCTTC.

This chain links TRBV5-1 with TRBJ2-3; the D gene is possibly TRBD1 (6 bases). Trimming removed 0 bases at V and 1 base at J, with 6 bases between. From germline, CDR1 is SGHRS and CDR2 YFSETQ. The CDR3 is 14 amino acids. DNA for the CDR3: TGCGCCAGCAGCTTGGAGGGGGGCACAGATACGCAGTATTTT. This codes for CASSLEGGTDTQYF. Full variable domain (missing parts from reference TRBV5-1 and TRBJ2-3): KAGVTQTPRYLIKTRGQQVTLSCSPISGHRSVSWYQQTPGQGLQFLFEYFSETQRNKGNFPGRFSGRQFSNSRSEMNVSTLELGDSALYLCASSLEGGTDTQYFGPGTRLTVL.

The V call is TRBV6-5, the J call TRBJ1-6; D is ambiguous. Germline V gives CDR1 MNHEY, CDR2 SVGAGI. The V gene lost 6 bases and the J gene lost 6 bases, with 12 bases spanning the gap. This CDR3 is built from 14 residues. CDR3 nucleotide sequence: TGTGCCAGCAGCTTGCGACCGACTAATTCACCCCTCCACTTT. It translates to CASSLRPTNSPLHF.

This clone was counted a single time. The V and J genes are TRBV7-8 and TRBJ2-5; no clear D gene. Germline V gene sequence: CDR1 SGHVS, CDR2 FQNEAQ. V lost 1 base, J lost 3 bases, and 15 bases lay in between. CDR3 length equals 16 residues. The CDR3: CASSLEGAGLKETQYF. The DNA for the CDR3 is TGTGCCAGCAGCTTAGAGGGCGCCGGATTAAAAGAGACCCAGTACTTC.

J is TRBJ2-1 and V is TRBV28, with D perhaps TRBD1 or TRBD2 (5 bases each). The V end lost 6 bases, the J end lost 5 bases, and 20 bases lay between the germline ends. The germline CDR1 and CDR2 sequences are MDHEN and SYDVKM. The CDR3 extends over 16 amino acids. This CDR3 reads CASRKPGGISNNEQFF. The CDR3 DNA is TGTGCCAGCAGAAAACCTGGGGGAATTTCCAACAATGAGCAGTTCTTC.

The V and J genes are TRBV28 and TRBJ2-3, with TRBD2 identical over 12 bases. J gave up 7 bases and V 7 bases, and 15 bases lay outside the gene matches. Germline V gene sequence: CDR1 MDHEN, CDR2 SYDVKM. The CDR3 runs 17 residues. The CDR3 DNA reads as TGTGCCAGCATCCCCGCCCCCGCTAGCGGGAGGGGGAATACGCAGTATTTT. Translated: CASIPAPASGRGNTQYF.

This chain links TRBV5-1 with TRBJ1-2, with D tentatively TRBD1 (6 bases). The germline CDR1 and CDR2 sequences are SGHRS and YFSETQ. This CDR3 region has 15 residues. V was trimmed by 2 bases and J by 1 base, leaving 12 bases between them. DNA for the CDR3: TGCGCCAGCAGCTTCGGACAGATTCTTAACTATGGCTACACCTTC. This gives the protein CASSFGQILNYGYTF.

The rearrangement joins TRBV4-3 to TRBJ2-7; D may be TRBD1 (8 bases). Trimming pared 2 bases from V and 7 bases from J, leaving 21 bases between. Per the germline V gene, CDR1 is LGHNA and CDR2 is YSLEER. The CDR3 runs 16 residues. CDR3 bases: TGCGCCAGCAGCCAATCGGGGGGACAGGATCTTGGTGAGCAGTACTTC. It is translated as CASSQSGGQDLGEQYF.

This clone was observed many times. CDR3: CATRGDRTEAFF. CDR3 DNA: TGTGCCACGCGGGGGGACAGGACTGAAGCTTTCTTT. J is TRBJ1-1 and V is TRBV2; 8 bases match TRBD1. From germline, CDR1 is SNHLY and CDR2 FYNNEI. V lost 10 bases to trimming and J lost 5 bases; unmatched junction nucleotides: 6. CDR3 size: 12 residues.

This clone has only a few counts. The chain recombines TRBV11-2 with TRBJ2-7; 11 positions agree with TRBD1. Germline V gives CDR1 SGHAT, CDR2 FQNNGV. V gave up 5 bases and J gave up 6 bases; unmatched junction bases: 6. CDR3 size: 14 residues. CDR3 DNA: TGTGCCAGCAGCCACGGACAGGGGGCAAGCGAGCAGTACTTC. As protein: CASSHGQGASEQYF.

The chain recombines TRBV19 with TRBJ2-3; the D is unclear. The CDR3 loop spans 15 amino acids. With 0 bases removed from V and 4 bases from J, the gap between germline ends came to 11 bases. Germline values: CDR1 LNHDA, CDR2 SQIVND (reference sequence). CDR3 bases: TGTGCCAGTAGTATAGAAGACGTCGGGTCAGATACGCAGTATTTT. This gives the protein CASSIEDVGSDTQYF. The full variable domain, in which reference TRBV19 and TRBJ2-3 provide the parts outside the CDR3, is DGGITQSPKYLFRKEGQNVTLSCEQNLNHDAMYWYRQDPGQGLRLIYYSQIVNDFQKGDIAEGYSVSREKKESFPLTVTSAQKNPTAFYLCASSIEDVGSDTQYFGPGTRLTVL.

V and J are TRBV29-1 and TRBJ2-3; 16 nucleotides agree with TRBD2. Germline-derived CDR1 and CDR2 are SQVTM and ANQGSEA. The V segment lost 6 bases and the J segment 5 bases; nucleotides outside the gene matches: 2. The CDR3 has 14 residues. CDR3 in DNA: TGCAGCGTAGGGACTAGCGGGGGGGGAGATACGCAGTATTTT. The encoded protein is CSVGTSGGGDTQYF.

Here the CDR3 reads CASSYLRRGRDTGELFF. In DNA, the CDR3 is TGTGCCAGCAGTTATCTGAGAAGGGGGCGGGACACCGGGGAGCTGTTTTTT. V and J are TRBV6-2 or TRBV6-3 and TRBJ2-2, with TRBD1 identical over 7 bases. Losses at the gene ends were 3 bases for V and 3 bases for J; bases not matched to a gene: 10. Germline lookup yields CDR1 MNHEY and CDR2 SVGEGT. This CDR3 region has 17 residues.

The chain couples TRBV6-2 or TRBV6-3 to TRBJ1-1; 10 bases line up with TRBD1. The trim removed 6 bases at V and 5 bases at J, leaving 3 bases unmatched. The germline V gene encodes CDR1 MNHEY and CDR2 SVGEGT. CDR3 length equals 13 residues. CDR3 protein: CASSDRGRTEAFF. CDR3 nucleotides: TGTGCCAGCAGCGACAGGGGGCGAACTGAAGCTTTCTTT.

This clone was picked up a small number of times. The chain combines TRBV29-1 with TRBJ2-7; the D is unclear. CDR3 length: 12 amino acids. CDR1 is SQVTM, CDR2 ANQGSEA, per germline. Trimming stripped 3 bases from V and 5 bases from J, with 11 bases between. The chain's CDR3 is CSVEPQSNEQYF. In DNA form, the CDR3 reads TGCAGCGTTGAGCCACAGTCAAACGAGCAGTACTTC.

The chain recombines TRBV19 with TRBJ1-2; D is unclear. Deletions cut 9 bases from V and 2 bases from J, with 7 bases between. CDR1 is LNHDA, CDR2 SQIVND, per germline (reference sequence). This CDR3 contains 11 residues. The CDR3 reads CASTENYGYTF. CDR3 coding DNA: TGTGCCAGCACAGAGAACTATGGCTACACCTTC.